Listed below are T cell receptor beta chains from one sample, sequenced in a study of STAT5B mutations in CD4+ large granular lymphocyte leukemia. Profiled with immunoSEQ multiplex PCR; TCRdb holds only in-frame clones, not every one. Here the sample spans approximately 34,000 clones, about two thirds being singletons. The sequencing input was CD4+ T cells from blood buffy coats. These receptors originate from a human donor in good health. Each CDR3 is given with its conserved first and last residue. The D gene is left open where the match is weak. Part of the rows lack a size; the others show once, few, many or a class for expanded clones.

d_gene: TRBD1
v_gene: TRBV28
abundance: -
j_gene: TRBJ2-7
CDR3nt: TGTGCCAGCAGTTTATTAGGGACAGACTACGAGCAGTACTTC
CDR3aa: CASSLLGTDYEQYF

d_gene: -
v_gene: TRBV5-5
abundance: -
j_gene: TRBJ2-7
CDR3nt: TGTGCCAGCAGCTTATTAGGACTGGGCTCCTACGAGCAGTACTTC
CDR3aa: CASSLLGLGSYEQYF

d_gene: -
v_gene: TRBV5-1
abundance: -
j_gene: TRBJ2-7
CDR3nt: TGCGCCAGCAGCTTGGGGTTATTGCGGGAGCAGTACTTC
CDR3aa: CASSLGLLREQYF

d_gene: -
v_gene: TRBV4-2
abundance: few
j_gene: TRBJ1-3
CDR3nt: TGTGCCAGCAGCCAAGATTGGACAGTCTCTGGAAACACCATATATTTT
CDR3aa: CASSQDWTVSGNTIYF

d_gene: -
v_gene: TRBV5-1
abundance: -
j_gene: TRBJ1-1
CDR3nt: TGCGCCAGCAGCTTGAGGGGAGGCACTGAAGCTTTCTTT
CDR3aa: CASSLRGGTEAFF

d_gene: TRBD1
v_gene: TRBV19
abundance: -
j_gene: TRBJ1-2
CDR3nt: TGTGCCAGTAGTGGACAGGGGGCTAAAGGCTATGGCTACACCTTC
CDR3aa: CASSGQGAKGYGYTF

d_gene: -
v_gene: TRBV5-4
abundance: -
j_gene: TRBJ2-5
CDR3nt: TGTGCCAGCAGCTTGGCGCCGAAAGAGACCCAGTACTTC
CDR3aa: CASSLAPKETQYF

d_gene: -
v_gene: TRBV27
abundance: once
j_gene: TRBJ1-2
CDR3nt: TGTGCCAGCAGTTTGGGGGTTATGCATGGCTACACCTTC
CDR3aa: CASSLGVMHGYTF

d_gene: -
v_gene: TRBV30
abundance: -
j_gene: TRBJ1-2
CDR3nt: TGTGCCTGGAGGCGACAAGGTGGGACCGGTTACACCTTC
CDR3aa: CAWRRQGGTGYTF

d_gene: TRBD1
v_gene: TRBV6-6
abundance: -
j_gene: TRBJ2-5
CDR3nt: TGTGCCAGCCAACAGGGGGCGAACCAAGAGACCCAGTACTTC
CDR3aa: CASQQGANQETQYF

d_gene: TRBD1
v_gene: TRBV5-4
abundance: -
j_gene: TRBJ1-1
CDR3nt: TGTGCCAGCAGCTTCGGGACAGGACGGAACACTGAAGCTTTCTTT
CDR3aa: CASSFGTGRNTEAFF

d_gene: -
v_gene: TRBV2
abundance: -
j_gene: TRBJ2-7
CDR3nt: TGTGCCAGCTCAGGGATATTACAAGGGGAGCAGTACTTC
CDR3aa: CASSGILQGEQYF

d_gene: -
v_gene: TRBV5-3
abundance: few
j_gene: TRBJ1-1
CDR3nt: TGTGCCACAGAAGGGGCTGAAGCTTTCTTT
CDR3aa: CATEGAEAFF

d_gene: TRBD1
v_gene: TRBV27
abundance: -
j_gene: TRBJ2-7
CDR3nt: TGTGCCAGCAGTTCTTACCGGACAGGGGGCGGTTACGAGCAGTACTTC
CDR3aa: CASSSYRTGGGYEQYF

d_gene: TRBD1
v_gene: TRBV5-8
abundance: -
j_gene: TRBJ1-5
CDR3nt: TGTGCCAGCAGGGGGACAGGGAGGAACAATCAGCCCCAGCATTTT
CDR3aa: CASRGTGRNNQPQHF

d_gene: TRBD1
v_gene: TRBV4-2
abundance: -
j_gene: TRBJ2-5
CDR3nt: TGTGCCAGCAGCCAAGATCCCGGGACAGGGGGTCGAGAGACCCAGTACTTC
CDR3aa: CASSQDPGTGGRETQYF

d_gene: TRBD2
v_gene: TRBV7-8
abundance: -
j_gene: TRBJ2-2
CDR3nt: TGTGCCAGCAGCCAACAAGCGGCGGGGGGGGCCGGGGAGCTGTTTTTT
CDR3aa: CASSQQAAGGAGELFF

d_gene: TRBD1
v_gene: TRBV19
abundance: -
j_gene: TRBJ1-1
CDR3nt: TGTGCCAGTAGTATCGGGACAGGGGGCGATCTTGAAGCTTTCTTT
CDR3aa: CASSIGTGGDLEAFF

d_gene: TRBD1
v_gene: TRBV15
abundance: -
j_gene: TRBJ2-3
CDR3nt: TGTGCCACCAGCAGACTTTCCGGGACAGGGTACACAGATACGCAGTATTTT
CDR3aa: CATSRLSGTGYTDTQYF

d_gene: TRBD1
v_gene: TRBV5-1
abundance: -
j_gene: TRBJ2-5
CDR3nt: TGCGCCAGCAGCCTGATGGGACAGGGGAGAGAGACCCAGTACTTC
CDR3aa: CASSLMGQGRETQYF

d_gene: TRBD1
v_gene: TRBV7-2
abundance: -
j_gene: TRBJ1-2
CDR3nt: TGTGCCAGCAGCTTGACAGGGGGCGCCGGGTATGGCTACACCTTC
CDR3aa: CASSLTGGAGYGYTF